Each of the 16 T cell receptor beta chains below was sequenced from the same sample in a study of blood T cells in healthy people across ages. A second PCR of about 6 to 11 cycles used a sample-barcoded 5' primer and a J-beta primer mix. Each CDR3 protein is one row after TCRdb ran MiXCR on the 5' RACE reads. The sample comprises fewer than 2,000,000 distinct CDR3 sequences, approximately 40% of which are singletons, and around 23% rests with the top ten. Sequencing input: blood. These receptors were obtained from a human donor in good health.

This clonotype occurred many times. The chain links TRBV7-2 to TRBJ2-5; no clear D gene. The CDR3 is made up of 14 amino acids. Trimming pared 1 base from V and 0 bases from J, leaving 6 bases between. In germline, CDR1 is SGHTA, CDR2 FQGNSA. Here the CDR3 DNA reads TGTGCCAGCAGCTTAGGACAAAACCAAGAGACCCAGTACTTC. Protein product: CASSLGQNQETQYF.

This clonotype was seen at least ten times. The chain joins TRBV18 to TRBJ2-5; 9 bases match TRBD1. The CDR3 length is 14 residues. Germline CDR1 reads KGHSH; CDR2 reads LQKENI. In nucleotides, the CDR3 is TGTGCTAGCAGCCCCGGGACAGGGAAGGAGACCCAGTACTTC. Translating it yields CASSPGTGKETQYF.

This clonotype was seen repeatedly, ten times or more. This chain links TRBV15 with TRBJ2-1; D unresolved. Germline loops: CDR1 LNHNV, CDR2 YYDKDF (reference sequence). V gave up 1 base and J gave up 7 bases, with 2 bases separating them. The CDR3 covers 11 residues. The CDR3 loop is CATSRGNEQFF. The CDR3 coding sequence is TGTGCCACCAGCAGAGGAAATGAGCAGTTCTTC.

This chain links TRBV20-1 with TRBJ1-5; D gene unclear. The CDR3 length is 13 residues. Germline assignment: CDR1 DFQATT and CDR2 SNEGSKA (reference sequence). V was clipped by 5 bases and J by 0 bases, with 8 bases between them. In DNA, the CDR3 is TGCAGTGCTCTTGTTAATAGCAATCAGCCCCAGCATTTT. It encodes CSALVNSNQPQHF.

This clonotype was seen a few times. The chain uses TRBV28 and TRBJ1-2; D is undetermined. The CDR3 consists of 20 residues. Germline V gene lookup returns CDR1 MDHEN and CDR2 SYDVKM. Trimming cost V 3 bases and J 5 bases, with 31 bases left between them. The CDR3 nucleotides read TGTGCCAGCAGTTTTGGAATCGCACCTAAATCAACTTCGCTACGGTATGGCTACACCTTC. It is translated as CASSFGIAPKSTSLRYGYTF.

This clonotype showed up just once. The chain joins TRBV21-1 to TRBJ1-1; the D call in the table, TRBD1, was not verified against the DNA. TRBV21-1 is deemed a pseudogene. The CDR3 is 12 residues long. The CDR3 region is CASSNQGRPAFF. CDR3 nucleotides: TGTGCCAGCAGCAACCAGGGGCGACCAGCTTTCTTT.

The table lists this clonotype with a few counts. This sequence joins TRBV7-2 and TRBJ2-5, with D perhaps matching TRBD1 (6 bases). The germline gives CDR1 SGHTA, CDR2 FQGNSA. V was pared by 4 bases and J by 3 bases, with 15 bases between. This CDR3 spans 15 amino acids. The chain's CDR3 is CASSSQTGPKETQYF. The CDR3 bases are TGTGCCAGCAGCTCTCAGACAGGACCCAAAGAGACCCAGTACTTC.

This chain links TRBV29-1 with TRBJ2-7; tentatively, D is TRBD2 (5 bases). CDR3 length: 11 amino acids. V lost 6 bases to trimming and J lost 9 bases, with 15 bases between them. Germline V gene lookup returns CDR1 SQVTM and CDR2 ANQGSEA. The CDR3 loop reads CSVDGREGQYF. The CDR3 nucleotides read TGCAGCGTCGATGGTAGAGAGGGGCAGTACTTC.

This chain links TRBV12-3 or TRBV12-4 with TRBJ2-3, with no clear D. Deletions cut 7 bases from V and 1 base from J, with 15 bases between. CDR3 length: 15 amino acids. The CDR3 region is CASNVLLTGTDTQYF. CDR3 nucleotide sequence: TGTGCCAGCAATGTGTTACTTACTGGCACAGATACGCAGTATTTT.

The chain recombines TRBV7-2 with TRBJ2-3, with no clear D. The CDR3 is 14 residues long. CDR1 is SGHTA, CDR2 FQGNSA, per germline. Trimming took off 1 base at V and 4 bases at J, with 9 bases between the two ends. The DNA for the CDR3 is TGTGCCAGCAGCTTAGACCCCCAGGCAGATACGCAGTATTTT. Protein product: CASSLDPQADTQYF.

The table lists this clonotype with a few counts. This chain joins TRBV4-1 and TRBJ2-3; 7 nucleotides align to TRBD1. This CDR3 is 15 amino acids long. Germline V gene data show CDR1 as MGHRA and CDR2 as YSYEKL. Trimming took 3 bases from V and 11 from J; bases not matched to a gene: 14. The CDR3 reads CASSHLGQLSHEQYF. The CDR3 DNA follows: TGCGCCAGCAGCCACCTGGGACAGCTATCCCACGAGCAGTATTTT.

A word on this clonotype: This clone may be a read error of a much larger clone one base away. The gene calls are TRBV18 and TRBJ2-3; 8 nucleotides align to TRBD1. After removal of 3 bases from V and 0 bases from J, the junction contained 11 bases not matched to a gene. Per germline, CDR1 KGHSH and CDR2 LQKENI. The CDR3 runs 18 residues. The CDR3 bases are TGTGCCAGCTCACCCACCGGGACAGGCGAACCTAGCACAGATACGCAGTATTTT. As protein: CASSPTGTGEPSTDTQYF.

About this clonotype: At one end, the junction sequence differs from germline, possibly due to a read error. The CDR3 DNA reads TGCAGCGTCTCGGGACCAGGGGAAAAACCGTTTTTT. Translating it yields CSVSGPGEKPFF. The chain uses TRBV29-1 and TRBJ1-4, with D tentatively TRBD1 (6 bases). The CDR3 runs to 12 residues. CDR1 and CDR2 from the germline V gene are SQVTM and ANQGSEA.

This clonotype was seen repeatedly, ten times or more. As DNA, the CDR3 is TGTGCCAGCAGCCCCGCCTCCTCTGGGGCCAACGTCCTGACTTTC. Translating it yields CASSPASSGANVLTF. This chain connects TRBV7-2 to TRBJ2-6; D not certain. Germline CDR1 SGHTA, CDR2 FQGNSA. This CDR3 spans 15 amino acids. Trimming cost V 5 bases and J 0 bases, with 8 bases left between them.

The V call is TRBV5-1, the J call TRBJ2-2, with D possibly being TRBD1 (6 bases). The length of the CDR3 is 15 residues. Trimming cost V 7 bases and J 2 bases, with 15 bases left between them. Germline V CDR1 and CDR2: SGHRS, YFSETQ. The CDR3: CASLTGTTNTGELFF. The CDR3 DNA sequence: TGCGCCAGCTTAACGGGGACAACCAACACCGGGGAGCTGTTTTTT.

This clonotype was seen more than once but under ten times. The chain is built from TRBV2 and TRBJ2-1, with 7 bases that match TRBD2. J lost 2 bases, V lost 6 bases, and 7 bases had no gene match. The CDR3 consists of 15 residues. In germline, CDR1 is SNHLY, CDR2 FYNNEI. The CDR3 bases are TGTGCCAGCAGGGTACGGGGGGTAGCCTACAATGAGCAGTTCTTC. Protein sequence: CASRVRGVAYNEQFF.